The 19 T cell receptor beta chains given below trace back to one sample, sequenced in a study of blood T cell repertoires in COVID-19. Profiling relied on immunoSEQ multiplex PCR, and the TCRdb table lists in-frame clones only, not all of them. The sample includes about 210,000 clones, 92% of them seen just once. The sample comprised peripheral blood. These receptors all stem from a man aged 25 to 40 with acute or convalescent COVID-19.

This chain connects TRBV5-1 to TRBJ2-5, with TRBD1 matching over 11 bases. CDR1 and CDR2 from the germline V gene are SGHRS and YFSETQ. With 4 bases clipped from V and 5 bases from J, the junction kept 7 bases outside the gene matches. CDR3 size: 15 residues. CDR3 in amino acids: CASSKGTGGRETQYF. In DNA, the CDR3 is TGCGCCAGCAGCAAAGGGACAGGGGGGAGGGAGACCCAGTACTTC.

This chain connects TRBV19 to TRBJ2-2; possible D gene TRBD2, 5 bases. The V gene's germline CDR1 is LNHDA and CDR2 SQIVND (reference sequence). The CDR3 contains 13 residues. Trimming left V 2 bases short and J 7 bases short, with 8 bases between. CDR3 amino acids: CASSIFRGGELFF. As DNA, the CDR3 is TGTGCCAGTAGTATATTTCGGGGCGGGGAGCTGTTTTTT.

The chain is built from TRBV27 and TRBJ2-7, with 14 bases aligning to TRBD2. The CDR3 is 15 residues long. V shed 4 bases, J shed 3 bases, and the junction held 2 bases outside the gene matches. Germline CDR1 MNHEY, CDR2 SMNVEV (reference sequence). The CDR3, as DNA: TGTGCCAGCAGTTGGGGGACTAGCGGGAGCTACGAGCAGTACTTC. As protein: CASSWGTSGSYEQYF.

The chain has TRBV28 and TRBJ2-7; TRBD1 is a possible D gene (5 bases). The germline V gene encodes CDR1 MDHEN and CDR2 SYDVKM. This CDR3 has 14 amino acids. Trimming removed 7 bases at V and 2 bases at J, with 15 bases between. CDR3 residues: CASKSGSTPYEQYF. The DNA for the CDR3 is TGTGCCAGCAAATCAGGGTCCACACCCTACGAGCAGTACTTC.

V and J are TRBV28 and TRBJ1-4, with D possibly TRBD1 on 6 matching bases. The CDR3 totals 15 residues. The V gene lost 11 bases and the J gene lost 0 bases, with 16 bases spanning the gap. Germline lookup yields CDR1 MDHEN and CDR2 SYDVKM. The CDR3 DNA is TGTGCCGTCGGAAGGGCAGGGGCAACTAATGAAAAACTGTTTTTT. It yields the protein CAVGRAGATNEKLFF.

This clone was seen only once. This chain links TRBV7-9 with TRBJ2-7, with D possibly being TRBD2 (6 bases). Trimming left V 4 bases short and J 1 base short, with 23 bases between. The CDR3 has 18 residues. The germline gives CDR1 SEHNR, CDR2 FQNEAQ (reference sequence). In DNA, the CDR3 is TGTGCCAGCAGCTCCCCACTTAAAAGTAGCGGAGGGTCCTACGAGCAGTACTTC. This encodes CASSSPLKSSGGSYEQYF.

The CDR3 DNA reads as TGTGCCAGCAGTTTAAGGTGGGGACAGTCGAGCAATCAGCCCCAGCATTTT. Its translation is CASSLRWGQSSNQPQHF. The genes are TRBV27 and TRBJ1-5; 7 nucleotides align to TRBD1. The junction had 8 bases not matched to a gene; V was cut back by 2 bases and J by 1 base. This CDR3 has 17 amino acids. Germline V gene lookup returns CDR1 MNHEY and CDR2 SMNVEV (reference sequence).

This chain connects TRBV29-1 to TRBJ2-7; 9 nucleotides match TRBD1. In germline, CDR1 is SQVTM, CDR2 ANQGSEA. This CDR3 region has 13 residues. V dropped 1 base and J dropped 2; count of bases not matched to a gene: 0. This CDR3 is CSVEGQGAYEQYF. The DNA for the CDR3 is TGCAGCGTTGAAGGACAGGGGGCCTACGAGCAGTACTTC.

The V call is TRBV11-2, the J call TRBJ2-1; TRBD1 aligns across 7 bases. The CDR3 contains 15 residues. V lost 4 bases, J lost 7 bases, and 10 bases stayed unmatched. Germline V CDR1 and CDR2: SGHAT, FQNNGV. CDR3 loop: CASSSLTGARNEQFF. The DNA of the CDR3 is TGTGCCAGCAGCTCCCTAACAGGGGCTAGAAATGAGCAGTTCTTC.

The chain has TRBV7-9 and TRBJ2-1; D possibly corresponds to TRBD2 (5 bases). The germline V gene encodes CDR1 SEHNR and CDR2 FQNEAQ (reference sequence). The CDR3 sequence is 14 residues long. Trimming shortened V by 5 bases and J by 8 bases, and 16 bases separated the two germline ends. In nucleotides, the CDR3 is TGTGCCAGCAGCCGGCGAGGGATGGTCGATGAGCAGTTCTTC. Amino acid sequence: CASSRRGMVDEQFF.

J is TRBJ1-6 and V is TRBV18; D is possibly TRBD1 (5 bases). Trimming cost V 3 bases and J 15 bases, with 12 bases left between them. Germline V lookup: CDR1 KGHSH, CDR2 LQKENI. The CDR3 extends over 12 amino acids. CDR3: CASSPSRENLHF. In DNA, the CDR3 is TGTGCCAGCTCACCTAGCAGGGAAAACCTCCACTTT.

CDR3 DNA: TGTGCCAGCAGCTCAGAAGTCGGAAACACCATATATTTT. Translation gives CASSSEVGNTIYF. The rearrangement links TRBV7-3 to TRBJ1-3, with D unclear. Germline loops: CDR1 SGHTA, CDR2 FQGTGA. The ends were cut back, 4 bases at V and 4 bases at J, with 8 bases in the middle. CDR3 length: 13 amino acids. The full variable domain, its missing parts supplied by reference TRBV7-3 and TRBJ1-3, is GAGVSQTPSNKVTEKGKYVELRCDPISGHTALYWYRQSLGQGPEFLIYFQGTGAADDSGLPNDRFFAVRPEGSVSTLKIQRTERGDSAVYLCASSSEVGNTIYFGEGSWLTVV.

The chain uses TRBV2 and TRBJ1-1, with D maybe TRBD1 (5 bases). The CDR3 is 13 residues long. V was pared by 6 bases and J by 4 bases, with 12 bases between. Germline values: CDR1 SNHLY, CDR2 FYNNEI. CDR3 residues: CASRNVGGTEAFF. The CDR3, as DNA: TGTGCCAGCAGGAATGTGGGGGGCACTGAAGCTTTCTTT.

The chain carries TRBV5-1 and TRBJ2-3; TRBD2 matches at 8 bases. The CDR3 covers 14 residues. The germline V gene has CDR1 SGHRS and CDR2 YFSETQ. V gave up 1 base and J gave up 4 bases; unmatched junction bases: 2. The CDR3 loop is CASSLSGGADTQYF. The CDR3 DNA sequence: TGCGCCAGCAGCTTGTCCGGGGGGGCAGATACGCAGTATTTT.

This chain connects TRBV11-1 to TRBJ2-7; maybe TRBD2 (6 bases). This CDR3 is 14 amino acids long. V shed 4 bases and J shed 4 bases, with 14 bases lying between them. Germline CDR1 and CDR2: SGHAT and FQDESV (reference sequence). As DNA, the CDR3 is TGTGCCAGCAGCTGGGCGGCAGGGAGGTACGAGCAGTACTTC. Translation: CASSWAAGRYEQYF.

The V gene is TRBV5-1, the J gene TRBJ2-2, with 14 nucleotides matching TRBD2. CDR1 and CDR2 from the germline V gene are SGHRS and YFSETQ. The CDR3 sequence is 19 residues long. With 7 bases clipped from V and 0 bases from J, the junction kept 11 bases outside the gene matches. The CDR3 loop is CASGLRTSGGFANTGELFF. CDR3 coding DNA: TGCGCCAGCGGGTTACGGACTAGCGGGGGGTTCGCGAACACCGGGGAGCTGTTTTTT. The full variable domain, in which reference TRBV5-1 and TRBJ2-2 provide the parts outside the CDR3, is KAGVTQTPRYLIKTRGQQVTLSCSPISGHRSVSWYQQTPGQGLQFLFEYFSETQRNKGNFPGRFSGRQFSNSRSEMNVSTLELGDSALYLCASGLRTSGGFANTGELFFGEGSRLTVL.

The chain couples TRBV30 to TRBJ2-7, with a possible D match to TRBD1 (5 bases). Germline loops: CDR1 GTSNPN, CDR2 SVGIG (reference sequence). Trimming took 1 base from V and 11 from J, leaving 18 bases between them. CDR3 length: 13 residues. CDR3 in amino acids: CAWSEQGPSRKYF. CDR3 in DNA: TGTGCCTGGAGTGAGCAGGGCCCATCACGAAAGTACTTC.

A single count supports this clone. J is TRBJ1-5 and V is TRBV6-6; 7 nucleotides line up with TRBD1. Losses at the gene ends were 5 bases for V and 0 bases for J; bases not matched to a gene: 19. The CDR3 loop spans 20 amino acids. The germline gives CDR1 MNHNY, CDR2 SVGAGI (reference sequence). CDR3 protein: CASSPDKGTVHYHSNQPQHF. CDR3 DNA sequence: TGTGCCAGCAGTCCCGATAAAGGGACAGTCCATTACCATAGCAATCAGCCCCAGCATTTT.

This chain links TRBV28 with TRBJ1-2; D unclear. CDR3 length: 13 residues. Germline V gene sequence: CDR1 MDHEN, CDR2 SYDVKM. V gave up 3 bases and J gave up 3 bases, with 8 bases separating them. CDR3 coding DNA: TGTGCCAGCAGTTTGGCGGTCTACTATGGCTACACCTTC. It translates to CASSLAVYYGYTF.